The 24 T cell receptor beta chains listed next were all sequenced from one sample in a study of blood T cell repertoires in COVID-19. TCRdb's table, derived via immunoSEQ multiplex PCR, lists solely in-frame clones and lacks some. The sample includes 260,000 or so clones, roughly 85% of them seen just once. Sequencing was carried out using PBMCs or T cells enriched from blood (not recorded which). These receptors were obtained from a middle-aged woman who had been exposed to COVID-19.

This clone occurred a few times. The chain employs TRBV28 and TRBJ1-2; D call uncertain. CDR3 size: 12 residues. Trimming left V 7 bases short and J 4 bases short, with 10 bases between. Germline values: CDR1 MDHEN, CDR2 SYDVKM. In nucleotides, the CDR3 is TGTGCCAGCACCTCGGGAGGCTATGGCTACACCTTC. It translates to CASTSGGYGYTF.

The CDR3 coding sequence is TGTGCCAGCTCACGGGGACAGGGGGCCGGTAGCAATCAGCCCCAGCATTTT. Translation: CASSRGQGAGSNQPQHF. The chain employs TRBV18 and TRBJ1-5; 12 bases agree with TRBD1. V shed 4 bases, J shed 0 bases, and the junction held 4 bases outside the gene matches. Germline values: CDR1 KGHSH, CDR2 LQKENI. CDR3 length equals 17 residues.

The chain's CDR3 is CASSLGLNQPQHF. CDR3 sequence (DNA): TGCGCCAGCAGCTTAGGACTTAATCAGCCCCAGCATTTT. This chain connects TRBV5-1 to TRBJ1-5; D ambiguous. Germline CDR1 is SGHRS and CDR2 is YFSETQ. V was cut by 2 bases and J by 4 bases, with 7 bases left in between. The CDR3 sequence is 13 residues long.

Note on this clone: Other nucleotide sequences from this sample produce the same CDR3. The rearrangement uses TRBV3-1 (or the pseudogene TRBV3-2) and TRBJ2-3; 11 positions agree with TRBD2. V gave up 5 bases and J gave up 4 bases; unmatched junction bases: 8. Germline V lookup: CDR1 LGHDT, CDR2 YNNKEL (reference sequence). There are 16 residues in the CDR3. CDR3 loop: CASSSGLAGGADTQYF. As DNA, the CDR3 is TGTGCCAGCAGCTCTGGGCTAGCGGGGGGAGCAGATACGCAGTATTTT.

The rearrangement links TRBV3-1 (or the pseudogene TRBV3-2) to TRBJ1-2; maybe TRBD1 (5 bases). V lost 6 bases, J lost 5 bases, and 16 bases lay in between. This CDR3 region has 14 residues. Germline V gene lookup returns CDR1 LGHDT and CDR2 YNNKEL (reference sequence). The CDR3 DNA follows: TGTGCCAGCAGTCCCCCGGGGGTGGAGTATGGCTACACCTTC. Translation gives CASSPPGVEYGYTF.

V usage is TRBV27 and J usage is TRBJ1-1; a possible D gene is TRBD1 (5 bases). Trimming removed 2 bases at V and 9 bases at J, with 19 bases between. Germline V CDR1 and CDR2: MNHEY, SMNVEV (reference sequence). CDR3 length equals 15 residues. CDR3 bases: TGTGCCAGCAGTTTAGGACAAAGCGGGGAAAAAAAAGCTTTCTTT. Its translation: CASSLGQSGEKKAFF.

The chain joins TRBV19 to TRBJ2-1; no clear D gene. The CDR3 has 14 residues. Germline V lookup: CDR1 LNHDA, CDR2 SQIVND (reference sequence). V shed 0 bases and J shed 7 bases, with 10 bases lying between them. CDR3 DNA: TGTGCCAGTAGTATAGACCCGCTAGGTAATGAGCAGTTCTTC. Encoded protein: CASSIDPLGNEQFF.

This rearrangement joins TRBV19 to TRBJ2-2; D is unresolved. Germline V gene sequence: CDR1 LNHDA, CDR2 SQIVND (reference sequence). V shed 8 bases and J shed 6 bases, with 10 bases lying between them. This CDR3 comprises 12 residues. The CDR3 DNA reads as TGTGCCAGTTCCTGGAGTTCCGGGGAGCTGTTTTTT. The encoded protein is CASSWSSGELFF.

The V gene is TRBV29-1, the J gene TRBJ2-5, with TRBD2 matching 8 bases. From germline, CDR1 is SQVTM and CDR2 ANQGSEA. The ends lost 1 base at V and 5 bases at J; junction bases unmatched: 3. The CDR3 contains 13 residues. CDR3 nucleotides: TGCAGCGTTGAAGTTGGCGGGGGGGAGACCCAGTACTTC. This sequence encodes CSVEVGGGETQYF.

This sequence joins TRBV27 and TRBJ2-5; TRBD2 might be the D (5 bases). CDR3 length: 16 residues. CDR1 is MNHEY and CDR2 is SMNVEV in the germline V gene (reference sequence). Trimming took 4 bases from V and 5 from J, leaving 20 bases between them. CDR3 in DNA: TGTGCCAGCAGTTCTACCCCCGGGGTCCTAAGGGAGACCCAGTACTTC. It encodes CASSSTPGVLRETQYF.

The chain recombines TRBV27 with TRBJ2-5; 7 bases align to TRBD1. The CDR3 contains 19 residues. The germline CDR1 and CDR2 sequences are MNHEY and SMNVEV (reference sequence). V lost 0 bases, J lost 5 bases, and 18 bases stayed unmatched. CDR3 amino acids: CASSLSPARQGSRRETQYF. The CDR3 DNA reads TGTGCCAGCAGTTTATCCCCCGCTCGACAGGGAAGCCGCCGGGAGACCCAGTACTTC.

This clone was seen a single time. The gene calls are TRBV7-2 and TRBJ1-1; D may be TRBD1 (5 bases). Trimming removed 3 bases at V and 1 base at J, with 12 bases between. This CDR3 is 15 amino acids long. The germline gives CDR1 SGHTA, CDR2 FQGNSA. CDR3 loop: CASSLSGLRNTEAFF. In DNA, the CDR3 is TGTGCCAGCAGCTTGTCAGGGTTGAGGAACACTGAAGCTTTCTTT.

This chain connects TRBV28 to TRBJ1-2; unclear D gene. Trimming cost V 7 bases and J 2 bases, with 14 bases left between them. Germline CDR1 and CDR2: MDHEN and SYDVKM. This CDR3 comprises 14 residues. The CDR3 loop reads CASTPVPLNYGYTF. Written as DNA, the CDR3 is TGTGCCAGCACCCCGGTCCCCCTCAACTATGGCTACACCTTC.

This clone was counted a single time. This sequence joins TRBV19 and TRBJ1-2; TRBD1 matches at 7 bases. The V segment lost 9 bases and the J segment 5 bases; nucleotides outside the gene matches: 9. Germline values: CDR1 LNHDA, CDR2 SQIVND (reference sequence). The CDR3 loop spans 13 amino acids. The CDR3 coding sequence is TGTGCCAGCGGCCCCGGGACAGCATATGGCTACACCTTC. Encoded protein: CASGPGTAYGYTF.

V and J are TRBV29-1 and TRBJ2-3; D is perhaps TRBD2 (6 bases). From germline, CDR1 is SQVTM and CDR2 ANQGSEA. The CDR3 runs 14 residues. Trimming shortened V by 2 bases and J by 0 bases, and 9 bases separated the two germline ends. The CDR3 here is CSVEMGGSTDTQYF. CDR3 DNA sequence: TGCAGCGTTGAAATGGGGGGAAGCACAGATACGCAGTATTTT.

This clone was observed a few times. This chain uses TRBV5-1 with TRBJ1-1; D uncertain. CDR1 and CDR2 (germline): SGHRS, YFSETQ. Trimming removed 4 bases at V and 5 bases at J, with 18 bases between. CDR3 length equals 15 residues. The CDR3 sequence: CASSRASRHGTEAFF. The CDR3 DNA reads as TGCGCCAGCAGCCGCGCGTCCCGTCACGGGACTGAAGCTTTCTTT. The whole variable domain, remainder taken from reference TRBV5-1 and TRBJ1-1, is KAGVTQTPRYLIKTRGQQVTLSCSPISGHRSVSWYQQTPGQGLQFLFEYFSETQRNKGNFPGRFSGRQFSNSRSEMNVSTLELGDSALYLCASSRASRHGTEAFFGQGTRLTVV.

This clone was seen just once. The gene calls are TRBV30 and TRBJ2-1, with 11 nucleotides matching TRBD2. Germline CDR1 reads GTSNPN; CDR2 reads SVGIG (reference sequence). The CDR3 is 15 amino acids. V lost 4 bases, J lost 1 base, and 3 bases stayed unmatched. For the CDR3, the DNA is TGTGCCTGGAATAGCGGGGGGGCTTCCTACAATGAGCAGTTCTTC. Translating it yields CAWNSGGASYNEQFF.

This chain links TRBV5-1 with TRBJ1-5; no clear D gene. Per the germline V gene, CDR1 is SGHRS and CDR2 is YFSETQ. Trimming removed 4 bases at V and 4 bases at J, with 9 bases between. This CDR3 is built from 13 residues. The CDR3: CASSPSGNQPQHF. CDR3 coding DNA: TGCGCCAGCAGCCCTTCGGGGAATCAGCCCCAGCATTTT.

CDR3 nucleotide sequence: TGTGCTAGTGACCCTGACAGTTTAGGTGGCTACACCTTC. This sequence encodes CASDPDSLGGYTF. The rearrangement joins TRBV12-5 to TRBJ1-2, with D possibly being TRBD1 (5 bases). From germline, CDR1 is LGHNT and CDR2 FRNRAP. The germline V and J ends were trimmed by 7 bases and 7 bases, with 16 bases remaining between them. The CDR3 covers 13 residues.

V and J are TRBV6-4 and TRBJ1-1, with 7 bases aligning to TRBD1. J lost 0 bases, V lost 6 bases, and 7 bases had no gene match. CDR1 is MRHNA, CDR2 SNTAGT, per germline. The CDR3 loop spans 15 amino acids. The CDR3 spells CASRAQGGVNTEAFF. The CDR3 DNA sequence: TGTGCCAGCAGAGCTCAGGGGGGAGTGAACACTGAAGCTTTCTTT.

The gene calls are TRBV3-1 (or the pseudogene TRBV3-2) and TRBJ2-2; D ambiguous. Trimming removed 5 bases from V and 5 bases from J, with 6 bases in between. The CDR3 has 12 residues. Germline CDR1 and CDR2: LGHDT and YNNKEL (reference sequence). CDR3 coding DNA: TGTGCCAGCAGCACTACAACCGGGGAGCTGTTTTTT. As protein: CASSTTTGELFF.

V is TRBV19 and J is TRBJ1-6, with D perhaps matching TRBD1 (6 bases). Germline values: CDR1 LNHDA, CDR2 SQIVND (reference sequence). V was clipped by 8 bases and J by 8 bases, with 13 bases between them. This CDR3 region has 13 residues. The CDR3 is CASSQGWDSPLHF. The CDR3 coding sequence is TGTGCCAGTTCACAGGGATGGGATTCACCCCTCCACTTT.

V gene TRBV7-8 combines with J gene TRBJ2-7, with 7 bases identical to TRBD2. The CDR3 has 14 amino acids. Germline V CDR1 and CDR2: SGHVS, FQNEAQ. Trimming took 1 base from V and 2 from J; bases not matched to a gene: 2. The DNA for the CDR3 is TGTGCCAGCAGCTTAGGGGGAGGGGCCTACGAGCAGTACTTC. It is translated as CASSLGGGAYEQYF.

This chain joins TRBV5-4 and TRBJ1-4; D is unclear. Germline V gene data show CDR1 as SGHNT and CDR2 as YYREEE (reference sequence). The CDR3 is 14 residues long. The V end lost 2 bases, the J end lost 5 bases, and 10 bases lay between the germline ends. CDR3 nucleotide sequence: TGTGCCAGCAGCTTAATTAGTGAGAATGAAAAACTGTTTTTT. Its protein is CASSLISENEKLFF.